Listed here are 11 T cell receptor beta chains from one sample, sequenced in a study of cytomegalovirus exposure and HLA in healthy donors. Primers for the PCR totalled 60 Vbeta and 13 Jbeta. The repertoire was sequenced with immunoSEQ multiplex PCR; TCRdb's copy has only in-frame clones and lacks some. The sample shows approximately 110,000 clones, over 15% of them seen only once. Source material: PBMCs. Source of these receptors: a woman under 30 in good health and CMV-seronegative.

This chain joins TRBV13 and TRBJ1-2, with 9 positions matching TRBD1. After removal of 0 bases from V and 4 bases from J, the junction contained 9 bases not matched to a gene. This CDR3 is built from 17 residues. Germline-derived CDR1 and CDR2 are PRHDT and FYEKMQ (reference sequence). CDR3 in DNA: TGTGCCAGCAGCTTAGGATCCGGGACAGGGTTGAGCTATGGCTACACCTTC. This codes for CASSLGSGTGLSYGYTF. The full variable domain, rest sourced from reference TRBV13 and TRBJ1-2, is AAGVIQSPRHLIKEKRETATLKCYPIPRHDTVYWYQQGPGQDPQFLISFYEKMQSDKGSIPDRFSAQQFSDYHSELNMSSLELGDSALYFCASSLGSGTGLSYGYTFGSGTRLTVV.

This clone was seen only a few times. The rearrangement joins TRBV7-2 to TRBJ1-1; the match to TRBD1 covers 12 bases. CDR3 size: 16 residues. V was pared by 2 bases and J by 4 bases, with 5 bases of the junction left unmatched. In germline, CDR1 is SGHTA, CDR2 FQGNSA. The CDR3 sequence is CASSLRDRGLTTEAFF. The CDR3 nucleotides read TGTGCCAGCAGCTTACGGGACAGGGGGCTTACCACTGAAGCTTTCTTT.

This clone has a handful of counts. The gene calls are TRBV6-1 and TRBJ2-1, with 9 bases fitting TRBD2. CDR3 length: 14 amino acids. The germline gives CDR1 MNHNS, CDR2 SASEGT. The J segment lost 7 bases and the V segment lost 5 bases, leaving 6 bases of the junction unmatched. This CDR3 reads CASSLGLASNEQFF. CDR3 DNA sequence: TGTGCCAGCAGTCTGGGACTAGCCTCTAATGAGCAGTTCTTC.

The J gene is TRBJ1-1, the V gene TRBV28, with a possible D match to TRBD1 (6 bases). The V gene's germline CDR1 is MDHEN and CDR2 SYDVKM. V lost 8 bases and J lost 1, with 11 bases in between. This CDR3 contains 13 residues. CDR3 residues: CASHRVRNTEAFF. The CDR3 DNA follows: TGTGCCAGCCACAGGGTTAGGAACACTGAAGCTTTCTTT.

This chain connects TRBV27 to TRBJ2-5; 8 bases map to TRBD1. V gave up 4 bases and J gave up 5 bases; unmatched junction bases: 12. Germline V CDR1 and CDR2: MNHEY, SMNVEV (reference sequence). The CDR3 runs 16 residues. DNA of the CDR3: TGTGCCAGCAGTTCCAGACGGGGACAGGACCCTGAGACCCAGTACTTC. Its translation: CASSSRRGQDPETQYF.

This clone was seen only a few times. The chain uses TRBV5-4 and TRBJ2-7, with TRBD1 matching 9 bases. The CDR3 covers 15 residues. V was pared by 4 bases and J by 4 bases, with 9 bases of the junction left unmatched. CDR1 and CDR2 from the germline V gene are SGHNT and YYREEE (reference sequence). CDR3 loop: CASSPGQGIVYEQYF. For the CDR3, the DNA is TGTGCCAGCAGCCCGGGACAGGGTATAGTTTACGAGCAGTACTTC.

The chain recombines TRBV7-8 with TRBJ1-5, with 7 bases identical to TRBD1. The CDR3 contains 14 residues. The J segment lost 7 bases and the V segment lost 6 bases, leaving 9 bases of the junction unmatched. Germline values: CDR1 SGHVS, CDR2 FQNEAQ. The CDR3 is CASRLGTERQPQHF. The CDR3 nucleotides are TGTGCCAGCAGACTCGGGACAGAAAGACAGCCCCAGCATTTT.

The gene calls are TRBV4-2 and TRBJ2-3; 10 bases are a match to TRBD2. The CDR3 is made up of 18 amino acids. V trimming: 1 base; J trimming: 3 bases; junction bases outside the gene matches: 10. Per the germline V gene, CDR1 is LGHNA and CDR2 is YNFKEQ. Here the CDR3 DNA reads TGTGCCAGCAGCCAAGTAATAGCGGGGGGATGGGGTACAGATACGCAGTATTTT. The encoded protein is CASSQVIAGGWGTDTQYF.

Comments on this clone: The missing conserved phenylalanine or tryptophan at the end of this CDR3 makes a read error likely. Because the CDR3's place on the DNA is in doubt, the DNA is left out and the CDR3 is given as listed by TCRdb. This CDR3 is CASSNTTDILC. The J gene is TRBJ2-7, the V gene TRBV7-8; the table's D call, TRBD1, has no DNA check behind it. The length of the CDR3 is 11 amino acids, counting both ends. Germline CDR1 SGHVS, CDR2 FQNEAQ.

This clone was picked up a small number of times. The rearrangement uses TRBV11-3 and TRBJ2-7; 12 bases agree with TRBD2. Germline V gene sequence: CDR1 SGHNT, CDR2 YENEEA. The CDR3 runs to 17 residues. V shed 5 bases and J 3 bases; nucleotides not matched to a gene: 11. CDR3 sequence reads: CASSLLAGGVLFYEQYF. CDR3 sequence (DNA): TGTGCCAGCAGCCTACTAGCGGGGGGAGTTTTATTCTACGAGCAGTACTTC.

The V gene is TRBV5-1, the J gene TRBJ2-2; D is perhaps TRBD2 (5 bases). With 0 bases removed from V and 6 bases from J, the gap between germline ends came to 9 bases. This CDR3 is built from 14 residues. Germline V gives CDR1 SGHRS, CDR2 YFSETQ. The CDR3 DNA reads TGCGCCAGCAGCTTGGCAGGAGGTGCCGGGGAGCTGTTTTTT. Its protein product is CASSLAGGAGELFF.